Below, 14 T cell receptor beta chains from the same sample are listed, as sequenced in a study of OX40 agonist ivuxolimab in advanced cancers. Sequencing was performed with immunoSEQ multiplex PCR; in TCRdb, only in-frame clones are kept and a portion is missing. The repertoire consists of about 81,000 clones, with about 93% occurring once and the leading ten covering 14%. The input for sequencing was CD4+ or CD8+ T cells sorted from blood, taken in a trial of the OX40 agonist ivuxolimab. The source is an adult with an advanced solid tumor such as melanoma, head and neck, liver or kidney cancer.

As for this clone: A read error may account for a junction end that differs from germline. The chain couples TRBV7-7 to TRBJ2-1; D is uncertain. Germline assignment: CDR1 SSHAT and CDR2 FNYEAQ (reference sequence). CDR3 size: 13 residues. The CDR3 reads CASSSGLNNEQFF. CDR3 DNA sequence: TGTGCTAGCAGCTCCGGTCTCAACAATGAGCAGTTCTTC.

This chain connects TRBV27 to TRBJ2-7; D assignment may be TRBD1 or TRBD2 (6 bases each). Germline V gives CDR1 MNHEY, CDR2 SMNVEV (reference sequence). V lost 6 bases and J lost 4, with 22 bases in between. This CDR3 region has 16 residues. The CDR3 coding sequence is TGTGCCAGCAGGGGGGCCCGGGGACTCCAAACTTACGAGCAGTACTTC. This gives the protein CASRGARGLQTYEQYF.

The chain combines TRBV7-9 with TRBJ1-1; D gene unclear. The CDR3 has 12 amino acids. Germline V CDR1 and CDR2: SEHNR, FQNEAQ (reference sequence). V lost 5 bases and J lost 2, with 6 bases in between. CDR3 loop: CASSRPNTEAFF. As DNA, the CDR3 is TGTGCCAGCAGCCGACCCAACACTGAAGCTTTCTTT. Full variable domain (outside the CDR3, taken from reference TRBV7-9 and TRBJ1-1): DTGVSQNPRHKITKRGQNVTFRCDPISEHNRLYWYRQTLGQGPEFLTYFQNEAQLEKSRLLSDRFSAERPKGSFSTLEIQRTEQGDSAMYLCASSRPNTEAFFGQGTRLTVV.

This clone has only one observation. The rearrangement joins TRBV18 to TRBJ2-3; 11 bases are shared with TRBD2. V lost 2 bases and J lost 2; bases outside the gene matches: 9. Germline CDR1 reads KGHSH; CDR2 reads LQKENI. The CDR3 covers 18 residues. The CDR3 sequence is CASSPTTSGGPYTDTQYF. The CDR3 coding sequence is TGTGCCAGCTCACCAACCACTAGCGGGGGCCCCTACACAGATACGCAGTATTTT. Combining the CDR3 with reference TRBV18 and TRBJ2-3 gives the whole variable domain NAGVMQNPRHLVRRRGQEARLRCSPMKGHSHVYWYRQLPEEGLKFMVYLQKENIIDESGMPKERFSAEFPKEGPSILRIQQVVRGDSAAYFCASSPTTSGGPYTDTQYFGPGTRLTVL.

The chain combines TRBV29-1 with TRBJ1-2, with 10 bases that match TRBD1. J gave up 2 bases and V 7 bases, and 4 bases lay outside the gene matches. Per germline, CDR1 SQVTM and CDR2 ANQGSEA. The CDR3 spans 13 residues. In DNA, the CDR3 is TGCAGCGGGGGGACAGGGGAAAACTATGGCTACACCTTC. This sequence encodes CSGGTGENYGYTF.

The gene calls are TRBV27 and TRBJ2-7, with D maybe TRBD1 (6 bases). V was trimmed by 1 base and J by 6 bases, leaving 19 bases between them. There are 16 residues in the CDR3. Germline CDR1 and CDR2: MNHEY and SMNVEV (reference sequence). CDR3 region: CASSLLFVQGLGEQYF. As DNA, the CDR3 is TGTGCCAGCAGTTTATTGTTCGTACAGGGATTGGGCGAGCAGTACTTC.

V usage is TRBV28 and J usage is TRBJ2-7; 9 bases line up with TRBD1. The junction had 12 bases not matched to a gene; V was cut back by 4 bases and J by 2 bases. The CDR3 loop spans 17 amino acids. The germline V gene encodes CDR1 MDHEN and CDR2 SYDVKM. In DNA form, the CDR3 reads TGTGCCAGCAGTTCACACCCCGGGACAGGGCCCCCCTACGAGCAGTACTTC. As protein: CASSSHPGTGPPYEQYF. The whole variable domain, filled in from reference TRBV28 and TRBJ2-7, reads DVKVTQSSRYLVKRTGEKVFLECVQDMDHENMFWYRQDPGLGLRLIYFSYDVKMKEKGDIPEGYSVSREKKERFSLILESASTNQTSMYLCASSSHPGTGPPYEQYFGPGTRLTVT.

This clone was recorded only once. The rearrangement links TRBV29-1 to TRBJ2-7; TRBD1 might be the D (5 bases). The V end lost 4 bases, the J end lost 3 bases, and 13 bases lay between the germline ends. The length of the CDR3 is 13 residues. Germline values: CDR1 SQVTM, CDR2 ANQGSEA. This CDR3 reads CSVGQGGHYEQYF. CDR3 in DNA: TGCAGCGTTGGGCAGGGCGGACACTACGAGCAGTACTTC.

The chain uses TRBV9 and TRBJ1-1; 7 bases agree with TRBD1. The CDR3 totals 14 residues. J lost 2 bases, V lost 3 bases, and 4 bases had no gene match. Germline assignment: CDR1 SGDLS and CDR2 YYNGEE. The CDR3 region is CASSAGTANTEAFF. CDR3 nucleotides: TGTGCCAGCAGCGCCGGGACAGCAAACACTGAAGCTTTCTTT.

This clone was counted a single time. The V gene is TRBV5-6, the J gene TRBJ2-7, with TRBD2 as a possible D gene (6 bases). Trimming pared 5 bases from V and 0 bases from J, leaving 12 bases between. In germline, CDR1 is SGHDT, CDR2 YYEEEE. The CDR3 has 14 residues. The CDR3 loop reads CASSKRVLSYEQYF. CDR3 nucleotides: TGTGCCAGCAGTAAGCGGGTTCTCTCCTACGAGCAGTACTTC.

The J gene is TRBJ2-4, the V gene TRBV9, with 7 positions matching TRBD1. CDR3 length equals 15 residues. Trimming removed 0 bases from V and 8 bases from J; junction bases left unmatched: 8. Per germline, CDR1 SGDLS and CDR2 YYNGEE. The DNA of the CDR3 is TGTGCCAGCAGCGTAGTGGGGGCAGGGACAGACATTCAGTACTTC. Translation gives CASSVVGAGTDIQYF.

Here the CDR3 DNA reads TGTGCCACCAGCAGGTCGGGGGGACGGGGTAACACTGAAGCTTTCTTT. It yields the protein CATSRSGGRGNTEAFF. The chain carries TRBV15 and TRBJ1-1; D is possibly TRBD1 (5 bases). V lost 3 bases to trimming and J lost 2 bases, with 16 bases between them. The CDR3 totals 16 residues. Germline V gives CDR1 LNHNV, CDR2 YYDKDF (reference sequence).

This chain uses TRBV4-3 with TRBJ1-1, with D uncertain. Germline CDR1 is LGHNA and CDR2 is YSLEER. This CDR3 has 13 amino acids. Between the trimmed V and J ends, which lost 1 base and 2 bases, there was a span of 5 bases. The CDR3 spells CASSQGPNTEAFF. CDR3 sequence (DNA): TGCGCCAGCAGCCAAGGGCCTAACACTGAAGCTTTCTTT.

The chain joins TRBV4-3 to TRBJ2-5; 7 nucleotides match TRBD2. Germline CDR1 reads LGHNA; CDR2 reads YSLEER. V dropped 0 bases and J dropped 2; count of bases not matched to a gene: 3. CDR3 length: 15 residues. The CDR3 DNA sequence: TGCGCCAGCAGCCAAGATCGGGGACTACAAGAGACCCAGTACTTC. This encodes CASSQDRGLQETQYF.